Detailed here is one T cell receptor beta chain. There are 15 residues in the CDR3. The junction had 7 bases not matched to a gene; V was cut back by 3 bases and J by 7 bases. The germline V gene encodes CDR1 SGHNT and CDR2 YYREEE (reference sequence). The table came from immunoSEQ multiplex PCR; TCRdb's copy has only in-frame clones and leaves some out. The profile covers 70,000 to 95,000 clones, with just under 90% appearing a single time and approximately 1.5% taken by the ten largest. This record comes from a study of T cells after somatic rescue of genetic block. The source of this sequence is a woman under 30. This chain joins TRBV5-4 and TRBJ1-2; 12 nucleotides align to TRBD1. Sequenced sample: peripheral blood mononuclear cells (PBMCs). The CDR3 DNA is TGTGCCAGCAGCTCGACCGGGACAGGGGGCCTTGGCTACACCTTC. Protein: CASSSTGTGGLGYTF. The whole variable domain, remainder taken from reference TRBV5-4 and TRBJ1-2, is ETGVTQSPTHLIKTRGQQVTLRCSSQSGHNTVSWYQQALGQGPQFIFQYYREEENGRGNFPPRFSGLQFPNYSSELNVNALELDDSALYLCASSSTGTGGLGYTFGSGTRLTVV.